This T cell receptor beta chain was identified during a study of blood T cell dynamics during melanoma immunotherapy. Study summary: Metastatic melanoma patients received first-line pembrolizumab or nivolumab plus ipilimumab. Overall study findings and caveats: Disease-control patients' PBMC repertoires became either more clonal or more diverse at W3.

As concerns this clone: The antigen is undetermined.

Repertoires were generated with immunoSEQ multiplex PCR, while TCRdb's copy carries only in-frame clones and drops some. The top ten hold around 1% of the sample, which has approximately 10,000 clones, approximately 85% seen once. Time point described: week 3, after first cycle of checkpoint inhibitor. Disease control meant complete response, partial response or stable disease at 12 weeks. The CDR3 is 14 amino acids. Trimming removed 0 bases at V and 7 bases at J, with 12 bases between. Germline CDR1 is LNHNV and CDR2 is YYDKDF (reference sequence). Sequenced here: blood, sampled from a patient treated with checkpoint blockade. The source of this sequence is a human donor with melanoma. V and J are TRBV15 and TRBJ1-1; maybe TRBD1 (5 bases). In nucleotides, the CDR3 is TGTGCCACCAGCAGAGATCGAAGCAGGGATGAAGCTTTCTTT. It yields the protein CATSRDRSRDEAFF.